This T cell receptor (beta chain) is from a study of OX40 agonist ivuxolimab in advanced cancers. Concerning the study at large: The costimulatory receptor OX40 (CD134) was targeted by ivuxolimab, a fully human IgG2 agonistic monoclonal antibody. Intravenous ivuxolimab was administered to patients every 2 weeks at six dose levels: 0.01, 0.1, 0.3, 1.5, 3 and 10 mg/kg. Among the roughly 50 dose-escalation patients, approximately 20 had hepatocellular carcinoma, 15 melanoma, 9 renal cell carcinoma and 9 head and neck cancer. In the dose-escalation cohort, 82.7% of patients were male, and the mean age was approximately 55 years, with a range of about 20 to 79. Patients were allowed to have had prior anti-PD-1, anti-PD-L1 or anti-CTLA-4 therapy, and approximately 39% of the dose-escalation patients had been treated with checkpoint inhibitors. Partial responses occurred in three dose-escalation patients, of whom one had hepatocellular carcinoma and two had cutaneous melanoma. Peripheral TCRbeta sequencing was intended to test whether TCR sequence diversity was altered and clonal T-cell expansion was caused by ivuxolimab. The paper describes the monotherapy dose-escalation part (N ≈ 52 patients) of the phase I trial of ivuxolimab. Points the paper makes about the study in general: Clonal expansion of both CD4+ and CD8+ blood T cells was observed from baseline to week 6 at doses 0.1 to 3.0 mg/kg. On average, CD8+ T cells showed more expanded clones than CD4+ T cells after ivuxolimab. Low levels of normalized T-cell clonal expansion were also seen in some patients who did not respond. In the 0.1-3.0 mg/kg groups, partial responders had among the lowest normalized peripheral clonal expansion, particularly in CD8+ T cells. The antigen specificity of the clonally expanded peripheral T cells was not determined.

Genomic DNA was extracted from sorted cells for sequencing of the TCRbeta CDR3 region. The immunoSEQ Assay was used to sequence the TCRbeta CDR3 regions. The immuneACCESS repertoire file appears here via TCRdb, limited to in-frame rearrangements. These files lack a portion of the clones; in checked studies, under half of the deficit traces to unresolved V genes, and the cause of the others is not known. The sample has 80,000 to 85,000 clones on record, 85% to 90% of them singletons. In total, the top ten clones hold roughly 6% of the sample. Patients with a history of autoimmune disease or receiving systemic immunosuppression were excluded from the trial. Peripheral blood for TCR sequencing was collected from all dose cohorts at baseline, on cycle 4 day 1, and on cycle 7 day 1. Samples were obtained from an open-label, multicenter, first-in-human phase I dose-escalation trial of ivuxolimab. Adults with locally advanced or metastatic melanoma, renal cell, hepatocellular, or head and neck squamous cell carcinoma were enrolled in the trial. Before TCR sequencing, CD4+ T cells and CD8+ T cells were sorted from peripheral blood as separate populations.

CDR1 and CDR2 are read off the germline V gene as SGHTS and YDEGEE. V and J are trimmed by 3 bases and 5 bases, and the gene matches miss 17 bases of the junction. The CDR3 starts with the cysteine, ends with the phenylalanine, and has 18 residues. Only the CDR3 portion is preserved as DNA: 54 bases, with reading frame beginning at the first base. About this clone itself: Its antigen is still unknown. Per-base quality was not reported, and no clone a single base away is much larger than it.

The chain couples TRBV5-8 to TRBJ2-5; TRBD1 lines up with 9 middle nucleotides. The receptor was isolated from an adult with an advanced solid tumor such as melanoma, head and neck, liver or kidney cancer. Sample: CD4+ or CD8+ T cells sorted from blood, taken in a trial of the OX40 agonist ivuxolimab. The CDR3 amino acid sequence is: CASSSGTGSKHAGETQYF. The DNA reads TGTGCCAGCAGCTCCGGGACAGGGTCAAAGCACGCAGGGGAGACCCAGTACTTC.